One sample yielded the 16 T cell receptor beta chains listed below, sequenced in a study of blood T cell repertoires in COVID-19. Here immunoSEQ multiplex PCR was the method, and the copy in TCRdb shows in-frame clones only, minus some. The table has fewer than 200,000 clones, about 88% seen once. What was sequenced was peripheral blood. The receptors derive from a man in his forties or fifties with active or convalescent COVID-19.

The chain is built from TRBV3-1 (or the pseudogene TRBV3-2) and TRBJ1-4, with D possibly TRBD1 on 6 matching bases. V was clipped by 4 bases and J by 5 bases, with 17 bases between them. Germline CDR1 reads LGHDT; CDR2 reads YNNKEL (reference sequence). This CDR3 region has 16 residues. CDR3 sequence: CASSPLLGQGNEKLFF. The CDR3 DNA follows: TGTGCCAGCAGCCCCCTCCTCGGCCAGGGGAATGAAAAACTGTTTTTT.

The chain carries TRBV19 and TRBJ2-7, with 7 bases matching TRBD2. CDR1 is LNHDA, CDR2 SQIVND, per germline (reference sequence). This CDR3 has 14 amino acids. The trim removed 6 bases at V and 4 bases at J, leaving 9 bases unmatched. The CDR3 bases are TGTGCCAGTAGCCCGGGGCTAGCGGCTTACGAGCAGTACTTC. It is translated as CASSPGLAAYEQYF.

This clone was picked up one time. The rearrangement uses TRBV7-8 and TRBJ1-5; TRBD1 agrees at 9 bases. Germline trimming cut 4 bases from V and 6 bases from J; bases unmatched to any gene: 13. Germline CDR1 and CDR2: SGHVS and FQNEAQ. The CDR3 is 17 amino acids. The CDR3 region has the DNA TGTGCCAGCAGCTCGTCGGGACAGGGAGCTAGAAGTCAGCCCCAGCATTTT. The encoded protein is CASSSSGQGARSQPQHF.

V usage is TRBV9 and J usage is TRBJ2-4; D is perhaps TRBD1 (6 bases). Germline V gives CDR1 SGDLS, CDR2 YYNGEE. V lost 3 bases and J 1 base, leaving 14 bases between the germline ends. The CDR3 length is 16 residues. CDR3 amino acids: CASSETGMGAKNIQYF. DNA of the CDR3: TGTGCCAGCAGCGAAACAGGGATGGGGGCCAAAAACATTCAGTACTTC.

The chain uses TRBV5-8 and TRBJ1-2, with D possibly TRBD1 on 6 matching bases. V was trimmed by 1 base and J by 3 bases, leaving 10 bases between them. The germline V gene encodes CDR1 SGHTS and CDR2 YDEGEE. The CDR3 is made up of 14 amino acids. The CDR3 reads CASSLQQGDYGYTF. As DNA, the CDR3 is TGTGCCAGCAGCTTGCAACAGGGTGACTATGGCTACACCTTC.

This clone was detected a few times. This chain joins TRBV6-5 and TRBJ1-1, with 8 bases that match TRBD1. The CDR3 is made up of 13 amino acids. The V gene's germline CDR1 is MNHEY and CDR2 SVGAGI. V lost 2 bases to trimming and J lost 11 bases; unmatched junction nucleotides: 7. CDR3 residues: CASSYAGTGSAFF. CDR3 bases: TGTGCCAGCAGTTACGCCGGGACAGGTAGCGCTTTCTTT.

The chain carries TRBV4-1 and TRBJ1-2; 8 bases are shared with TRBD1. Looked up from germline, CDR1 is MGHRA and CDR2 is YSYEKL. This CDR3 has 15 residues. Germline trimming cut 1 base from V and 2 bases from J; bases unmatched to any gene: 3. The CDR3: CASSQGQGINYGYTF. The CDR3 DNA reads TGCGCCAGCAGCCAAGGACAGGGGATCAACTATGGCTACACCTTC.

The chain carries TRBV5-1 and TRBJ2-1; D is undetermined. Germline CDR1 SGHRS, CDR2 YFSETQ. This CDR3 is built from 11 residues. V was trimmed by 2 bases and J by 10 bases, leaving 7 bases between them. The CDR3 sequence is CASSFMEEQFF. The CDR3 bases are TGCGCCAGCAGCTTTATGGAGGAGCAGTTCTTC. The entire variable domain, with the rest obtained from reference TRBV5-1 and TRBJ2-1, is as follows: KAGVTQTPRYLIKTRGQQVTLSCSPISGHRSVSWYQQTPGQGLQFLFEYFSETQRNKGNFPGRFSGRQFSNSRSEMNVSTLELGDSALYLCASSFMEEQFFGPGTRLTVL.

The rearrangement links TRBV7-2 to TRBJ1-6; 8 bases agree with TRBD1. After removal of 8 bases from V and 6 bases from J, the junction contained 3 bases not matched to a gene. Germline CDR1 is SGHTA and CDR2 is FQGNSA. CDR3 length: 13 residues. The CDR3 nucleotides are TGTGCCAGCGGACAGGGTGGTAATTCACCCCTCCACTTT. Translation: CASGQGGNSPLHF.

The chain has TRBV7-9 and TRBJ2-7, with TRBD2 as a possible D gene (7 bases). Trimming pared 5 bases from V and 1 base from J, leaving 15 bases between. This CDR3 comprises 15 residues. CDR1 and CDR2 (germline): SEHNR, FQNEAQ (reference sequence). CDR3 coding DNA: TGTGCCAGCAGCCGAGGGAGGGGGTCTTCCTACGAGCAGTACTTC. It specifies CASSRGRGSSYEQYF.

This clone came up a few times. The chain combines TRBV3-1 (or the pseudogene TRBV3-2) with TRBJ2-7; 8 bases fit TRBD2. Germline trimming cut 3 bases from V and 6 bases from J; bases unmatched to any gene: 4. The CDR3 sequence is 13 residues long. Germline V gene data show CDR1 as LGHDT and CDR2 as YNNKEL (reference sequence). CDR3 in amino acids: CASSHGGAGEQYF. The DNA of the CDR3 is TGTGCCAGCAGCCACGGGGGGGCAGGCGAGCAGTACTTC.

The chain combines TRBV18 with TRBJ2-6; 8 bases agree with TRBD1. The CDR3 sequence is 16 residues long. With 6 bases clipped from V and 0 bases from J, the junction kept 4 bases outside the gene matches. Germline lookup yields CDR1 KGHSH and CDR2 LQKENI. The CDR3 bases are TGTGCCAGCTCTGGACAGGGCTCCTCTGGGGCCAACGTCCTGACTTTC. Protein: CASSGQGSSGANVLTF.

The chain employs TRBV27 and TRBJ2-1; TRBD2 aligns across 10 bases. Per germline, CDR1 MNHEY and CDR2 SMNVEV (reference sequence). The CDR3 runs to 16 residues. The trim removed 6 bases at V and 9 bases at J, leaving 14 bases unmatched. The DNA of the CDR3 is TGTGCCAGCAGCCGCGGACTAGCGGCCCCTTCCGGTGAGCAGTTCTTC. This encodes CASSRGLAAPSGEQFF.

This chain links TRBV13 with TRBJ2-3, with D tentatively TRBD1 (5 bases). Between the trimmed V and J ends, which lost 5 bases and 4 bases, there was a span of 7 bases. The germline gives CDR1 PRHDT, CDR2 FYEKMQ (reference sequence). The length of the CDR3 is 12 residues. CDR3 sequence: CASSGASDTQYF. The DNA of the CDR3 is TGTGCCAGCAGCGGGGCCTCAGATACGCAGTATTTT.

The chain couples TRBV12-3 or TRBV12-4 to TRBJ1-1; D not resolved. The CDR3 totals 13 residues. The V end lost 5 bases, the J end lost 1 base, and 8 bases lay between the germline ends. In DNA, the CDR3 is TGTGCCAGCAGTCCGCAGGAGAACACTGAAGCTTTCTTT. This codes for CASSPQENTEAFF.

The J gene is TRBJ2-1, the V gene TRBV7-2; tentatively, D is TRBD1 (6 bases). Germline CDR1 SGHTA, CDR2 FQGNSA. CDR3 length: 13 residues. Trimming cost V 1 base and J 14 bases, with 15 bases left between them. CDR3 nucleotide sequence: TGTGCCAGCAGCTTAGAATTCCGGGACAAAGAGTTCTTC. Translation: CASSLEFRDKEFF.